The sequence of this T cell receptor beta chain was determined in a study of T-cell reconstitution after alpha-beta-depleted transplantation in children. This clonotype was found a few times. The TCRbeta library was prepared with unique molecular identifiers. One entry per CDR3 protein results from TCRdb running MiXCR on the PCR reads. The data contain hundreds of thousands of distinct CDR3 sequences, 32% of them seen just once; the ten biggest clones take up around 2.3%. This material consisted of PBMCs from the stem cell graft donor, taken from the stem cell graft. The sequence was collected from a human donor who donated a stem cell graft to a child with aplastic anemia.

The CDR3 here is CASSHVGGMNTEAFF. The DNA for the CDR3 is TGCGCCAGCAGCCATGTGGGGGGGATGAACACTGAAGCTTTCTTT. The chain uses TRBV4-3 and TRBJ1-1; maybe TRBD1 (5 bases). Trimming stripped 3 bases from V and 0 bases from J, with 11 bases between. This CDR3 contains 15 residues. Germline assignment: CDR1 LGHNA and CDR2 YSLEER.